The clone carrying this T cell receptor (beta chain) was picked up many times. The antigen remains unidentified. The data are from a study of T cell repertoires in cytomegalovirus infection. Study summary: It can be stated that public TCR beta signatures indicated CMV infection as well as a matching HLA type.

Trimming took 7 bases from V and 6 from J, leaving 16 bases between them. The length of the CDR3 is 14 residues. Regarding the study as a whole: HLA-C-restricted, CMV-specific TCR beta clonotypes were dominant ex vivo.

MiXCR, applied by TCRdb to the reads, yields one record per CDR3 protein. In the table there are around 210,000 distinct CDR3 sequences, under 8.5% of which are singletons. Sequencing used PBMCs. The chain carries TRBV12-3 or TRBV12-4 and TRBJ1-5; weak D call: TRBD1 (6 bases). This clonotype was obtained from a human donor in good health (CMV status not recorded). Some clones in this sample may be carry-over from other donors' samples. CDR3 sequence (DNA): TGTGCCAGCACCCTAGGGGGTTCAGGTCAGCCCCAGCATTTT. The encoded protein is CASTLGGSGQPQHF.